One sample yielded the 11 T cell receptor beta chains listed below, sequenced in a study of radiation and T cells in renal cell carcinoma. Only in-frame clones appear in the TCRdb table, and some are missing; sequencing was by immunoSEQ multiplex PCR. This table has approximately 21,000 clones, more than 45% appearing once. Stated treatment: 15 Gy SBRT to primary tumor, nephrectomy 4 weeks later. This sample comprised tumor tissue, obtained from a patient whose treatment included radiotherapy and nephrectomy. Every receptor here comes from a woman aged 50 to 65 with renal cell carcinoma.

This chain uses TRBV21-1 with TRBJ2-3; no DNA check was done on the table's D call, TRBD2. TRBV21-1 is reported as a pseudogene. The CDR3 extends over 18 amino acids. The CDR3 loop reads CASSKAACEVLGTDTQYF. CDR3 coding DNA: TGTGCCAGCAGCAAAGCCGCATGCGAGGTCTTAGGCACAGATACGCAGTATTTT.

This clone has just one count. The chain joins TRBV5-4 to TRBJ2-7, with 8 bases aligning to TRBD1. Germline CDR1 is SGHNT and CDR2 is YYREEE (reference sequence). The CDR3 is 15 amino acids. V was pared by 4 bases and J by 2 bases, with 8 bases of the junction left unmatched. The CDR3 DNA follows: TGTGCCAGCAGCCTACCGGAACAGGGGGCCTACGAGCAGTACTTC. It translates to CASSLPEQGAYEQYF.

The chain links TRBV7-6 to TRBJ1-6; 8 positions agree with TRBD1. Germline V gives CDR1 SGHVS, CDR2 FNYEAQ. V dropped 4 bases and J dropped 10; count of bases not matched to a gene: 6. The CDR3 is 14 amino acids. The CDR3 region has the DNA TGTGCCAGCAGCTCGGACAGGGCTTTGTCACCCCTCCACTTT. Its translation is CASSSDRALSPLHF.

This chain joins TRBV5-1 and TRBJ2-1; weak D call: TRBD1 (5 bases). The CDR3 runs to 19 residues. V lost 2 bases to trimming and J lost 0 bases, with 21 bases between them. The germline V gene has CDR1 SGHRS and CDR2 YFSETQ. The CDR3, as DNA: TGCGCCAGCAGCTTAAGGGGATGGGAAAGTTCAAGCTCCTACAATGAGCAGTTCTTC. This codes for CASSLRGWESSSSYNEQFF.

The V and J genes are TRBV4-1 and TRBJ2-1; D may be TRBD2 (6 bases). V lost 1 base, J lost 6 bases, and 13 bases lay in between. The CDR3 is 15 amino acids. Germline lookup yields CDR1 MGHRA and CDR2 YSYEKL. CDR3 DNA: TGCGCCAGCAGCCAAGGAATGGGGGGAAGCAATGAGCAGTTCTTC. This translates into CASSQGMGGSNEQFF.

The CDR3 coding sequence is TGTGCCAGCAGCGGAAGGACAGGGGAACCTGAAGCTTTCTTT. Residues: CASSGRTGEPEAFF. The chain joins TRBV5-6 to TRBJ1-1; 9 bases map to TRBD1. The germline CDR1 and CDR2 sequences are SGHDT and YYEEEE. The CDR3 contains 14 residues. The junction had 7 bases not matched to a gene; V was cut back by 4 bases and J by 6 bases.

This clone was observed many times. The chain couples TRBV4-3 to TRBJ1-5, with D unresolved. Trimming pared 0 bases from V and 5 bases from J, leaving 11 bases between. The CDR3 has 15 residues. The germline CDR1 and CDR2 sequences are LGHNA and YSLEER. The CDR3 is CASSQDFNSHQPQHF. CDR3 bases: TGCGCCAGCAGCCAAGATTTTAACAGCCATCAGCCCCAGCATTTT.

In this sample, this clone turned up a few times. The J gene is TRBJ2-7, the V gene TRBV5-6; maybe TRBD1 (5 bases). The CDR3 sequence is 13 residues long. Germline V CDR1 and CDR2: SGHDT, YYEEEE. The ends were cut back, 4 bases at V and 0 bases at J, with 8 bases in the middle. CDR3 in amino acids: CASSRQPSYEQYF. In nucleotides, the CDR3 is TGTGCCAGCAGCCGACAGCCCTCCTACGAGCAGTACTTC.

The chain has TRBV7-2 and TRBJ1-1, with 7 bases lining up with TRBD1. CDR1 is SGHTA, CDR2 FQGNSA, per germline. The CDR3 loop spans 15 amino acids. V lost 1 base, J lost 2 bases, and 4 bases stayed unmatched. Here the CDR3 reads CASSLGGTANTEAFF. The CDR3 bases are TGTGCCAGCAGCTTAGGGGGGACAGCTAACACTGAAGCTTTCTTT.

The V gene is TRBV6-5, the J gene TRBJ1-2; 10 nucleotides align to TRBD1. J gave up 8 bases and V 2 bases, and 2 bases lay outside the gene matches. The germline CDR1 and CDR2 sequences are MNHEY and SVGAGI. The CDR3 is made up of 13 amino acids. The chain's CDR3 is CASSYRTGGGYTF. The CDR3 DNA reads as TGTGCCAGCAGTTACCGGACAGGGGGAGGCTACACCTTC.

The chain carries TRBV6-5 and TRBJ2-1; 15 nucleotides align to TRBD2. Germline V gives CDR1 MNHEY, CDR2 SVGAGI. J gave up 8 bases and V 3 bases, and 5 bases lay outside the gene matches. The length of the CDR3 is 16 residues. CDR3 coding DNA: TGTGCCAGCAGTTATCTTGGGACTAGCGGGGGGTATGAGCAGTTCTTC. Protein sequence: CASSYLGTSGGYEQFF.